The present T cell receptor (beta chain) was sequenced within a study of cytomegalovirus exposure and HLA in healthy donors. About this clone itself: Its specificity is unknown.

With V trimmed by 5 bases and J by 7 bases, 6 bases remained unmatched. The germline gives CDR1 MNHNS, CDR2 SASEGT. CDR3 length: 15 residues. General study results and limits: Cytomegalovirus status was reportedly diagnosed by the classifier with high specificity and sensitivity. A later look showed TCR association rates differing by HLA locus, highest for DRB1 and lowest for HLA-C.

Among the donors, all were healthy bone marrow donors. PCR was performed using 60 Vbeta and 13 Jbeta primers. Some clones are missing from TCRdb's copy, which holds only in-frame ones; the method was immunoSEQ multiplex PCR. The repertoire holds a few hundred thousand clones, with around 90% as singletons. The chain recombines TRBV6-1 with TRBJ2-1; TRBD1 agrees at 12 bases. The sample taken for sequencing was PBMCs. This clonotype was obtained from a girl aged 2-10 years in good health and CMV-seronegative. The CDR3 coding sequence is TGTGCCAGCAGTATGGGACAGGGGGCTTGGAATGAGCAGTTCTTC. Encoded protein: CASSMGQGAWNEQFF.